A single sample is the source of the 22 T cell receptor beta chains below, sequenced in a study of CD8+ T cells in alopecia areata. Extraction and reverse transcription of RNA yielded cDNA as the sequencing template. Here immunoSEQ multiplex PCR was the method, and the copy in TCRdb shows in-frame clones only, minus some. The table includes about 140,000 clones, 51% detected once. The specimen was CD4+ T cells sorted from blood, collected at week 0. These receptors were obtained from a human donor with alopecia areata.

CDR3 sequence: CASSRRWNTEAFF. CDR3 DNA sequence: TGTGCCAGCAGCAGGAGATGGAACACTGAAGCTTTCTTT. J is TRBJ1-1 and V is TRBV9; D unclear. V was pared by 4 bases and J by 1 base, with 8 bases between. The CDR3 totals 13 residues. Germline V gives CDR1 SGDLS, CDR2 YYNGEE. The full variable domain, its missing parts supplied by reference TRBV9 and TRBJ1-1, is DSGVTQTPKHLITATGQRVTLRCSPRSGDLSVYWYQQSLDQGLQFLIQYYNGEERAKGNILERFSAQQFPDLHSELNLSSLELGDSALYFCASSRRWNTEAFFGQGTRLTVV.

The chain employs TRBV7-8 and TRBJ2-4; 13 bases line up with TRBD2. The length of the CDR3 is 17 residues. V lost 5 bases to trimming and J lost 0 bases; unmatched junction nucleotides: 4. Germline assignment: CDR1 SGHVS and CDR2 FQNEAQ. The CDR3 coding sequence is TGTGCCAGCAGCAGGACTAGCGGGGGACTAGCCAAAAACATTCAGTACTTC. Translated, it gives CASSRTSGGLAKNIQYF.

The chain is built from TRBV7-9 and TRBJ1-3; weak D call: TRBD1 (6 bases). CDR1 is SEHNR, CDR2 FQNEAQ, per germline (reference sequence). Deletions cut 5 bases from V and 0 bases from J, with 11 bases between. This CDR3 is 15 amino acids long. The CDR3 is CASSQDRHSGNTIYF. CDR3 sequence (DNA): TGTGCCAGCAGCCAAGACAGGCACTCTGGAAACACCATATATTTT.

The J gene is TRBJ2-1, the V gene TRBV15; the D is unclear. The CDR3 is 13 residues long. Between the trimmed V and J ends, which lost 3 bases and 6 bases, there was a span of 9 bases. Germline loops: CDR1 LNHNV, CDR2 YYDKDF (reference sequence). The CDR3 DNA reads TGTGCCACCAGCAGTGTGGACCTCAATGAGCAGTTCTTC. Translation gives CATSSVDLNEQFF. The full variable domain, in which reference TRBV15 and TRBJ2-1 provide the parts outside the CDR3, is DAMVIQNPRYQVTQFGKPVTLSCSQTLNHNVMYWYQQKSSQAPKLLFHYYDKDFNNEADTPDNFQSRRPNTSFCFLDIRSPGLGDTAMYLCATSSVDLNEQFFGPGTRLTVL.

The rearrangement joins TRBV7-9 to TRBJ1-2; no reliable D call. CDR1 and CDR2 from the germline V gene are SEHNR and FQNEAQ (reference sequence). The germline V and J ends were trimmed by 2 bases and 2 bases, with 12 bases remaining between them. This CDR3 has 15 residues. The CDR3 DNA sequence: TGTGCCAGCAGCTTAAACCAGGCGGAGAACTATGGCTACACCTTC. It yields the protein CASSLNQAENYGYTF.

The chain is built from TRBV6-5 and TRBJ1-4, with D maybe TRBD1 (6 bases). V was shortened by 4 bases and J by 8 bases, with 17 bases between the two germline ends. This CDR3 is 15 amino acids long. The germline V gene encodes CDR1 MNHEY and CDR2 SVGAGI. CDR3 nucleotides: TGTGCCAGCAGTTCCACGGGGGCGAGAAGCGAAAAACTGTTTTTT. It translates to CASSSTGARSEKLFF.

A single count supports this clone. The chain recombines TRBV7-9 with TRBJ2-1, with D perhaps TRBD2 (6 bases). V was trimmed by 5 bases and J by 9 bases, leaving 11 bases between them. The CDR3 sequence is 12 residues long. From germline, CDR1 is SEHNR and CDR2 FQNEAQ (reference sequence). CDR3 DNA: TGTGCCAGCAGCCGTCGGGGGAGTGAGCAGTTCTTC. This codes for CASSRRGSEQFF.

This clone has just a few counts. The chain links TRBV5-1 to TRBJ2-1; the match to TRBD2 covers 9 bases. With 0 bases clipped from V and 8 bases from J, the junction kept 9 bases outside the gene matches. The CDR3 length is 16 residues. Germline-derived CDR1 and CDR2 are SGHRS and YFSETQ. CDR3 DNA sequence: TGCGCCAGCAGCTTGGCCTTAGCGGGAGTGTCCTATGAGCAGTTCTTC. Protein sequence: CASSLALAGVSYEQFF.

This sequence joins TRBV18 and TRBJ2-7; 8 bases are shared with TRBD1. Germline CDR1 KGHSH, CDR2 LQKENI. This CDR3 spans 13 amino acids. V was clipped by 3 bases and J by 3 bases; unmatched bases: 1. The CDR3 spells CASSPTGGYEQYF. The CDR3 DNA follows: TGTGCCAGCTCACCCACAGGGGGCTACGAGCAGTACTTC.

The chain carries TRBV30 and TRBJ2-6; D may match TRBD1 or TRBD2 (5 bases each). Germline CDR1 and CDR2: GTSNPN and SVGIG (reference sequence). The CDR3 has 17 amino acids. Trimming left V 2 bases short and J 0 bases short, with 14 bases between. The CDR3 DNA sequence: TGTGCCTGGAGTTCCACGAGGGACCACTCTGGGGCCAACGTCCTGACTTTC. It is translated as CAWSSTRDHSGANVLTF.

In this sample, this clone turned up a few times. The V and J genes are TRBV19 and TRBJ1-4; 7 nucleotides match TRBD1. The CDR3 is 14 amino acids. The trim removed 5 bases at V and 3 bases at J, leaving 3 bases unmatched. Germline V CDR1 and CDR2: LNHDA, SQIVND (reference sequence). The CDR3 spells CASSLGTANEKLFF. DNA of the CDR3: TGTGCCAGTAGTCTCGGGACAGCTAATGAAAAACTGTTTTTT. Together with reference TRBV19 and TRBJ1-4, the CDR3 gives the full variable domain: DGGITQSPKYLFRKEGQNVTLSCEQNLNHDAMYWYRQDPGQGLRLIYYSQIVNDFQKGDIAEGYSVSREKKESFPLTVTSAQKNPTAFYLCASSLGTANEKLFFGSGTQLSVL.

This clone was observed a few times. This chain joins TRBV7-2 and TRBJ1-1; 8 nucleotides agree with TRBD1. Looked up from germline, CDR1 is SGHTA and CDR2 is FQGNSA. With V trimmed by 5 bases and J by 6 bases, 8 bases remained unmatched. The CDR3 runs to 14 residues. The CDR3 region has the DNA TGTGCCAGCAGCCTTACAGGGGGAATGGCTGAAGCTTTCTTT. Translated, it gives CASSLTGGMAEAFF.

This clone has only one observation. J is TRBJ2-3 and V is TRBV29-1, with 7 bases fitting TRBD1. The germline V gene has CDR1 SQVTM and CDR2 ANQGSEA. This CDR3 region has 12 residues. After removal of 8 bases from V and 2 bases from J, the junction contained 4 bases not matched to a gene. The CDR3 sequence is CSFQGDTDTQYF. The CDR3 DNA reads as TGCAGCTTTCAGGGGGACACAGATACGCAGTATTTT.

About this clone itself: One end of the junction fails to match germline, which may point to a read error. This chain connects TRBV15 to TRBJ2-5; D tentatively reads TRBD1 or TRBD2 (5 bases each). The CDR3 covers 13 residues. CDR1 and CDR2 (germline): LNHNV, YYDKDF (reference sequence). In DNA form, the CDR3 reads TGTGCCACCCGCAGAGGGGCAGGGGAGACCCAGTACTTC. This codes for CATRRGAGETQYF. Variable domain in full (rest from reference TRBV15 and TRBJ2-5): DAMVIQNPRYQVTQFGKPVTLSCSQTLNHNVMYWYQQKSSQAPKLLFHYYDKDFNNEADTPDNFQSRRPNTSFCFLDIRSPGLGDTAMYLCATRRGAGETQYFGPGTRLLVL.

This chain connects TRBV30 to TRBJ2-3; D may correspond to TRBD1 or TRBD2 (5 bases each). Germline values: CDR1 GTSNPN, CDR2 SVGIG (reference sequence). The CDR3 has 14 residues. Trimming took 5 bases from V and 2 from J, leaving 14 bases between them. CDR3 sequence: CAWRWGSLTDTQYF. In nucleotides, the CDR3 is TGTGCCTGGCGGTGGGGGAGCCTCACAGATACGCAGTATTTT.

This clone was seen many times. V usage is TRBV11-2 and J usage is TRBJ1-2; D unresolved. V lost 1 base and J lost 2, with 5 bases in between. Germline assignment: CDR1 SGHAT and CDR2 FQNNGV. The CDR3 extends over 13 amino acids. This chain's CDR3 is CASSLGLNYGYTF. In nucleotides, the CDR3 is TGTGCCAGCAGCTTAGGGCTGAACTATGGCTACACCTTC.

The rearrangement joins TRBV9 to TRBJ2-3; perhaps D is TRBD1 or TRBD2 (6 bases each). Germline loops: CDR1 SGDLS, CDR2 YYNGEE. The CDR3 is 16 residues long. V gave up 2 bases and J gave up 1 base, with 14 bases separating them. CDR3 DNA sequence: TGTGCCAGCAGCGTCAAGGGGGGAGACGGCACAGATACGCAGTATTTT. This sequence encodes CASSVKGGDGTDTQYF.

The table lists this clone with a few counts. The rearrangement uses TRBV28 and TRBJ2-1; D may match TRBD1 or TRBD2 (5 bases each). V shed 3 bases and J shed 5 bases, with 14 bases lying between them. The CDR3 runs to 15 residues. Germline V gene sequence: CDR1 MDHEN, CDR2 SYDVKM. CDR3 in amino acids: CASSLLRDLNNEQFF. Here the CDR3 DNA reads TGTGCCAGCAGTTTGTTACGGGACCTAAACAATGAGCAGTTCTTC.

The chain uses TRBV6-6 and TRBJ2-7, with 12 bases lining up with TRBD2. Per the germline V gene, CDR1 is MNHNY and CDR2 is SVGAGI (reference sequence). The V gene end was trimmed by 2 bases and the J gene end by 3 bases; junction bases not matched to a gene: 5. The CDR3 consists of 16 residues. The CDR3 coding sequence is TGTGCCAGCAGTTACCGCCGACTAGCGGGAGACTACGAGCAGTACTTC. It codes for CASSYRRLAGDYEQYF.

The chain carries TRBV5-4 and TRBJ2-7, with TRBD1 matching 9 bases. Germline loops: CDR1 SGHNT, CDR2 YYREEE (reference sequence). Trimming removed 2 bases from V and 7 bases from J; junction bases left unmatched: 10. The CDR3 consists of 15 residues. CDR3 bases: TGTGCCAGCAGCTTACAGGGGGCGCCGGGTCGAGAGCAGTACTTC. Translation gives CASSLQGAPGREQYF.

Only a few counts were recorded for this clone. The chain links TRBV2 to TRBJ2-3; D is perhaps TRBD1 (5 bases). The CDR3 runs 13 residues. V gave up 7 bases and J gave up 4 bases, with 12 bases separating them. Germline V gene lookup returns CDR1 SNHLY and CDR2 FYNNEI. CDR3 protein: CASTRQLADTQYF. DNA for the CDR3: TGTGCCAGCACCCGACAGTTAGCAGATACGCAGTATTTT.

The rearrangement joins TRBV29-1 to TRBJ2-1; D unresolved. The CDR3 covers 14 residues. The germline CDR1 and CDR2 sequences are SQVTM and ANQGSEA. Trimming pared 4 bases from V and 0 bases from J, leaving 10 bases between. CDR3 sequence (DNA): TGCAGCGTTGTGCGGTCGAGCTCCTACAATGAGCAGTTCTTC. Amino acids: CSVVRSSSYNEQFF.